These 20 T cell receptor beta chains came from one sample sequenced in a study of T cells after posttransplantation cyclophosphamide. Only in-frame clones appear in the TCRdb table, and some are missing; sequencing was by immunoSEQ multiplex PCR. The sample holds under 35,000 clones, 75% to 95% seen once. Cells defined as naive were viable CD3+CD4+ or CD3+CD8+ and CCR7+CD45RA+CD45RO-CD95-CD27+CD28+. The sequenced sample was naive CD4+ T cells sorted from PBMCs. These TCRs come from a woman aged 60-75 years in good health, CMV-negative, and a related stem cell transplant donor.

J is TRBJ1-5 and V is TRBV27; tentatively, D is TRBD1 (6 bases). V lost 8 bases and J 3 bases, leaving 17 bases between the germline ends. CDR3 length: 15 amino acids. CDR1 is MNHEY, CDR2 SMNVEV, per germline (reference sequence). Here the CDR3 reads CASRGGGGDNQPQHF. DNA for the CDR3: TGTGCCAGCCGGGGGGGCGGGGGAGACAATCAGCCCCAGCATTTT.

The chain combines TRBV2 with TRBJ2-3; 8 bases match TRBD1. The germline CDR1 and CDR2 sequences are SNHLY and FYNNEI. V dropped 7 bases and J dropped 1; count of bases not matched to a gene: 7. The CDR3 sequence is 15 residues long. CDR3 amino acids: CASTRGRSGTDTQYF. The CDR3 coding sequence is TGTGCCAGCACCAGGGGGCGATCGGGCACAGATACGCAGTATTTT.

The J gene is TRBJ2-3, the V gene TRBV29-1, with a weak D call TRBD2 (5 bases). Trimming shortened V by 4 bases and J by 1 base, and 12 bases separated the two germline ends. The length of the CDR3 is 14 residues. Germline V lookup: CDR1 SQVTM, CDR2 ANQGSEA. This chain's CDR3 is CSVGDSRGTDTQYF. The CDR3 coding sequence is TGCAGCGTTGGAGACTCGCGGGGCACAGATACGCAGTATTTT.

The chain links TRBV6-1 to TRBJ2-7; D is perhaps TRBD1 (5 bases). CDR3 size: 12 residues. V lost 10 bases to trimming and J lost 2 bases, with 12 bases between them. Germline CDR1 and CDR2: MNHNS and SASEGT. In DNA form, the CDR3 reads TGTGCCATCCAGACAGACCCCTACGAGCAGTACTTC. Its translation: CAIQTDPYEQYF.

The V gene is TRBV14, the J gene TRBJ2-3, with 9 bases aligning to TRBD2. Germline CDR1 and CDR2: SGHDN and FVKESK. The length of the CDR3 is 18 residues. V gave up 0 bases and J gave up 5 bases; unmatched junction bases: 12. CDR3 sequence (DNA): TGTGCCAGCAGCCAAGAGAAGGGGGGACTAGCCGGGGAAGATACGCAGTATTTT. Its protein is CASSQEKGGLAGEDTQYF.

This sequence joins TRBV14 and TRBJ2-2; 7 bases fit TRBD1. Unmatched junction bases numbered 7, after V lost 7 bases and J lost 5 bases. Germline V gene sequence: CDR1 SGHDN, CDR2 FVKESK. The CDR3 contains 14 residues. CDR3 in amino acids: CASTYRGGTGELFF. The CDR3, as DNA: TGTGCCAGCACGTACAGGGGTGGTACCGGGGAGCTGTTTTTT.

The chain couples TRBV30 to TRBJ1-6; weak D call: TRBD1 (5 bases). The CDR3 is 13 amino acids. V gave up 0 bases and J gave up 7 bases, with 7 bases separating them. Germline CDR1 GTSNPN, CDR2 SVGIG (reference sequence). Written as DNA, the CDR3 is TGTGCCTGGAGTGTACAGGCGAATTCACCCCTCCACTTT. It translates to CAWSVQANSPLHF.

This chain links TRBV5-1 with TRBJ2-3; 14 bases line up with TRBD2. Germline V CDR1 and CDR2: SGHRS, YFSETQ. V lost 3 bases to trimming and J lost 4 bases; unmatched junction nucleotides: 4. The length of the CDR3 is 16 residues. This CDR3 reads CASSWRLAGGADTQYF. The CDR3 DNA is TGCGCCAGCAGCTGGAGACTAGCGGGAGGGGCAGATACGCAGTATTTT.

This rearrangement joins TRBV5-8 to TRBJ2-3; D possibly corresponds to TRBD2 (6 bases). Trimming pared 2 bases from V and 8 bases from J, leaving 18 bases between. CDR3 size: 15 residues. The germline V gene has CDR1 SGHTS and CDR2 YDEGEE. This CDR3 reads CASSLGTPPIGTQYF. DNA for the CDR3: TGTGCCAGCAGCTTAGGGACTCCGCCCATCGGTACGCAGTATTTT. Full variable domain (outside the CDR3, taken from reference TRBV5-8 and TRBJ2-3): EAGVTQSPTHLIKTRGQQATLRCSPISGHTSVYWYQQALGLGLQFLLWYDEGEERNRGNFPPRFSGRQFPNYSSELNVNALELEDSALYLCASSLGTPPIGTQYFGPGTRLTVL.

V is TRBV6-5 and J is TRBJ1-6, with no clear D. The CDR3 totals 16 residues. Germline V lookup: CDR1 MNHEY, CDR2 SVGAGI. Trimming shortened V by 0 bases and J by 3 bases, and 9 bases separated the two germline ends. The CDR3 DNA is TGTGCCAGCAGTTACTCTGTCCACAGCTATAATTCACCCCTCCACTTT. Translated, it gives CASSYSVHSYNSPLHF.

The chain combines TRBV11-3 with TRBJ2-1; 10 nucleotides line up with TRBD2. J was trimmed by 2 bases and V by 5 bases; bases with no gene match: 6. CDR3 size: 16 residues. CDR1 is SGHNT and CDR2 is YENEEA in the germline V gene. The CDR3, as DNA: TGTGCCAGCAGCATTAGCGGGGGGAAGACCTACAATGAGCAGTTCTTC. Protein: CASSISGGKTYNEQFF.

The V call is TRBV7-3, the J call TRBJ1-6; TRBD1 matches 8 bases. The J segment lost 7 bases and the V segment lost 4 bases, leaving 3 bases of the junction unmatched. Per germline, CDR1 SGHTA and CDR2 FQGTGA. The length of the CDR3 is 14 residues. CDR3 coding DNA: TGTGCCAGCAGCTCCACAGGGGGGAATTCACCCCTCCACTTT. Translating gives CASSSTGGNSPLHF.

The V call is TRBV9, the J call TRBJ1-6; D is undetermined. CDR3 length: 15 residues. V was trimmed by 3 bases and J by 0 bases, leaving 7 bases between them. CDR1 and CDR2 from the germline V gene are SGDLS and YYNGEE. CDR3 DNA: TGTGCCAGCAGCGCTTCGAGCTCCTATAATTCACCCCTCCACTTT. Amino acid sequence: CASSASSSYNSPLHF.

The gene calls are TRBV5-1 and TRBJ2-3; possibly TRBD2 for D (6 bases). V was trimmed by 5 bases and J by 0 bases, leaving 13 bases between them. Looked up from germline, CDR1 is SGHRS and CDR2 is YFSETQ. The CDR3 totals 15 residues. Here the CDR3 reads CASSGDGTSTDTQYF. Here the CDR3 DNA reads TGCGCCAGCAGTGGTGACGGGACTAGCACAGATACGCAGTATTTT. Full variable domain (missing parts from reference TRBV5-1 and TRBJ2-3): KAGVTQTPRYLIKTRGQQVTLSCSPISGHRSVSWYQQTPGQGLQFLFEYFSETQRNKGNFPGRFSGRQFSNSRSEMNVSTLELGDSALYLCASSGDGTSTDTQYFGPGTRLTVL.

The J gene is TRBJ2-1, the V gene TRBV1; whether TRBD2, the table's D call, matches the DNA was not checked. TRBV1 represents a pseudogene. The CDR3 covers 16 residues. The CDR3 DNA reads as TGCACCAGCAGCCAAGATCTCTATCTCATCCCCCATGAGCAGTTCTTC. This translates into CTSSQDLYLIPHEQFF.

The chain employs TRBV19 and TRBJ1-5; D may be TRBD1 (5 bases). The germline V gene encodes CDR1 LNHDA and CDR2 SQIVND (reference sequence). V was pared by 6 bases and J by 0 bases, with 18 bases between. The CDR3 has 17 residues. Written as DNA, the CDR3 is TGTGCCAGTAGAGGGGTTCAGGGACTATATAGCAATCAGCCCCAGCATTTT. Translated: CASRGVQGLYSNQPQHF.

The chain couples TRBV4-1 to TRBJ1-5; possibly TRBD1 for D (6 bases). V was trimmed by 0 bases and J by 10 bases, leaving 16 bases between them. Germline values: CDR1 MGHRA, CDR2 YSYEKL. The CDR3 is 15 amino acids. CDR3 sequence reads: CASSQEDREFYPQHF. CDR3 nucleotides: TGCGCCAGCAGCCAAGAGGACAGAGAGTTTTATCCCCAGCATTTT.

The chain joins TRBV7-3 to TRBJ2-1; TRBD2 might be the D (7 bases). The germline CDR1 and CDR2 sequences are SGHTA and FQGTGA. The CDR3 consists of 14 residues. The V and J ends lost 5 bases and 8 bases respectively, with 16 bases between them. This CDR3 is CASSVRRGPYEQFF. CDR3 in DNA: TGTGCCAGCAGCGTCAGGCGGGGGCCCTATGAGCAGTTCTTC.

The V and J genes are TRBV5-8 and TRBJ2-1; TRBD2 agrees at 7 bases. Germline CDR1 is SGHTS and CDR2 is YDEGEE. The CDR3 is 16 residues long. V was clipped by 6 bases and J by 7 bases; unmatched bases: 16. Written as DNA, the CDR3 is TGTGCCAGCAAGGGGCGGACCAGGGAGGGTAGGAATGAGCAGTTCTTC. Its protein is CASKGRTREGRNEQFF.

The chain combines TRBV7-2 with TRBJ2-1; D possibly corresponds to TRBD1 (5 bases). Germline CDR1 reads SGHTA; CDR2 reads FQGNSA. This CDR3 has 14 residues. V lost 0 bases, J lost 8 bases, and 11 bases lay in between. The DNA of the CDR3 is TGTGCCAGCAGCTTAGCCTTCAGGGCCGATGAGCAGTTCTTC. It specifies CASSLAFRADEQFF.